This TCR beta chain was sequenced during a study of T cell responses to AZD1222 COVID-19 vaccine. The CDR3 extends over 13 amino acids. The ends were cut back, 4 bases at V and 7 bases at J, with 16 bases in the middle. Germline loops: CDR1 SQVTM, CDR2 ANQGSEA. This table comes from immunoSEQ multiplex PCR, and its TCRdb copy is limited to in-frame clones, with some not included. Counted here are roughly 80,000 clones, 88% occurring once; the ten biggest clones make up roughly 4.5%. With respect to this clone: Its target is not known.

Study results and caveats: Within unmutated variant regions lay the reported targets of nearly half of spike-specific TCRs.

The sample was peripheral blood, taken on day 0 of MenACWY control vaccination. V gene TRBV29-1 combines with J gene TRBJ1-2, with D hard to call. The sequence was collected from an adult in good health. The CDR3 DNA reads as TGCAGCGTTGCTGTCCGGCAGGAGCTTGGCTACACCTTC. Its protein product is CSVAVRQELGYTF.